This T cell receptor beta chain came from a study of post-analysis software for immune sequencing data. General observations from the study: Relative to controls, patients had 4 or 5 TRBV segments at higher frequency, with TRBV5-6, TRBV5-1 and TRBV20-1 among these. Diversity measured as normalized Chao1 was significantly lower in multiple sclerosis patients than in controls.

The CDR3 runs 16 residues. Germline CDR1 and CDR2: SGHRS and YFSETQ. The V and J ends lost 2 bases and 0 bases respectively, with 9 bases between them. As for this clonotype: Its antigen remains unidentified.

Every TCR beta cDNA library bore unique molecular identifiers. cDNA molecules numbering about 490,000 came from around 0.96 to 9.9 million T cells. MiXCR was run by TCRdb on the PCR reads, yielding one entry per CDR3 protein. The repertoire has fewer than 900,000 distinct CDR3 sequences, approximately 44% of them found once; the top ten carry 4.9%. The TCR comes from a girl aged 10-17 years with multiple sclerosis. The sequencing input was blood. The chain couples TRBV5-1 to TRBJ2-6; D is possibly TRBD1 or TRBD2 (5 bases each). CDR3 in amino acids: CASSFTGTSGANVLTF. CDR3 DNA sequence: TGCGCCAGCAGCTTCACGGGGACCTCTGGGGCCAACGTCCTGACTTTC.